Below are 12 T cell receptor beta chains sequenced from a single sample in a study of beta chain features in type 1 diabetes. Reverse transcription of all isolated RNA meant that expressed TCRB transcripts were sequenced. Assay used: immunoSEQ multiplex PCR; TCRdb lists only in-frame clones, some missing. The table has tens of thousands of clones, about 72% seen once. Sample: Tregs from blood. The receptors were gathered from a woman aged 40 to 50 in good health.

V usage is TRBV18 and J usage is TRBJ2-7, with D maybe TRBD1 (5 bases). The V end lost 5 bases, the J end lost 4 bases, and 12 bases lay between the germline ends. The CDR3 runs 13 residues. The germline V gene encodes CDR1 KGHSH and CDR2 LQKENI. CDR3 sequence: CASSGTQGYEQYF. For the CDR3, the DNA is TGTGCCAGCTCAGGAACGCAGGGTTACGAGCAGTACTTC. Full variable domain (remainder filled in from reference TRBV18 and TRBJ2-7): NAGVMQNPRHLVRRRGQEARLRCSPMKGHSHVYWYRQLPEEGLKFMVYLQKENIIDESGMPKERFSAEFPKEGPSILRIQQVVRGDSAAYFCASSGTQGYEQYFGPGTRLTVT.

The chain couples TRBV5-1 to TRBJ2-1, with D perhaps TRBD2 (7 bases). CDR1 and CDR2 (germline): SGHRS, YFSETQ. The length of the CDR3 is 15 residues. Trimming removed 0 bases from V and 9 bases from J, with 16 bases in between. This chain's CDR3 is CASSLGGGGPLEQFF. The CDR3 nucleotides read TGCGCCAGCAGCTTGGGTGGCGGGGGCCCTCTTGAGCAGTTCTTC.

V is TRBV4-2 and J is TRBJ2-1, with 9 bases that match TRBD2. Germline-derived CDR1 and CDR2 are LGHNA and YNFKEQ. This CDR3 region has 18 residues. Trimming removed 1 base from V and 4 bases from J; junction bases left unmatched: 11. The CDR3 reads CASSQGIGGGELYNEQFF. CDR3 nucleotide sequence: TGTGCCAGCAGCCAAGGAATTGGCGGGGGGGAATTATACAATGAGCAGTTCTTC.

The CDR3: CASSATGEGSPLHF. The CDR3 DNA sequence: TGTGCCAGCAGTGCAACCGGAGAGGGATCACCCCTCCACTTT. The chain carries TRBV6-1 and TRBJ1-6; D is ambiguous. This CDR3 has 14 residues. Trimming removed 4 bases at V and 10 bases at J, with 14 bases between. CDR1 and CDR2 (germline): MNHNS, SASEGT.

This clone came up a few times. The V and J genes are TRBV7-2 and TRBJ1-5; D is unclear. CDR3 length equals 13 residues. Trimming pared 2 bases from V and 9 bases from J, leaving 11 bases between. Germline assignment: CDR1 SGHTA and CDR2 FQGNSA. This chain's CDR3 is CASSLLAKGPQHF. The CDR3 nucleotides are TGTGCCAGCAGCTTACTAGCTAAGGGGCCCCAGCATTTT.

The CDR3: CASSPLAGWETQYF. The CDR3 DNA follows: TGTGCCAGCAGCCCACTGGCAGGGTGGGAGACCCAGTACTTC. The gene calls are TRBV11-2 and TRBJ2-5, with D possibly being TRBD1 (5 bases). The V and J ends lost 5 bases and 5 bases respectively, with 15 bases between them. CDR1 is SGHAT and CDR2 is FQNNGV in the germline V gene. The CDR3 loop spans 14 amino acids.

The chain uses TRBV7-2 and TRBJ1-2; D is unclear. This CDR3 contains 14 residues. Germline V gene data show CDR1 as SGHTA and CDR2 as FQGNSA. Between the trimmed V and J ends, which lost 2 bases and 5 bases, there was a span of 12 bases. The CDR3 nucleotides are TGTGCCAGCAGCTTATCTATGGGCCTGTATGGCTACACCTTC. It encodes CASSLSMGLYGYTF. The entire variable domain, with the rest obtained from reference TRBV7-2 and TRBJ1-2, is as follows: GAGVSQSPSNKVTEKGKDVELRCDPISGHTALYWYRQSLGQGLEFLIYFQGNSAPDKSGLPSDRFSAERTGGSVSTLTIQRTQQEDSAVYLCASSLSMGLYGYTFGSGTRLTVV.

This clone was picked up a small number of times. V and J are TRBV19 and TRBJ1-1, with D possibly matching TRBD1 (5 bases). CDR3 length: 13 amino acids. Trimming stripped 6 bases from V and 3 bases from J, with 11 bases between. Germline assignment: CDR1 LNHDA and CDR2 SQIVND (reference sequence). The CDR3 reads CASSIRVYTEAFF. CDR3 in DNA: TGTGCCAGTAGCATCAGGGTTTACACTGAAGCTTTCTTT.

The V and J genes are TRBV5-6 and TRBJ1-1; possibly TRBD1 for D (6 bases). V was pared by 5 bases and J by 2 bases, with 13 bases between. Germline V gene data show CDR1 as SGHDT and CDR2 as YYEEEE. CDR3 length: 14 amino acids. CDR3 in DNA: TGTGCCAGCAGTCCCGACAGGCGTAACACTGAAGCTTTCTTT. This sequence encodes CASSPDRRNTEAFF.

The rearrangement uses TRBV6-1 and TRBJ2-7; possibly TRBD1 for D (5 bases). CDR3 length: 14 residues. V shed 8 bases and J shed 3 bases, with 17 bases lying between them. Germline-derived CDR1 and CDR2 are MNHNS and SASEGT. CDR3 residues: CASGPGGANYEQYF. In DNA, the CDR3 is TGTGCCAGCGGACCGGGTGGGGCAAACTACGAGCAGTACTTC.

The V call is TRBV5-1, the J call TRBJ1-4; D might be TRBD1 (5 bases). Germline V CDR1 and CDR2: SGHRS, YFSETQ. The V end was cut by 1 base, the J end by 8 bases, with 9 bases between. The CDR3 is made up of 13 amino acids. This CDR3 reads CASSLRQSEKLFF. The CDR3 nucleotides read TGCGCCAGCAGCTTGAGACAGTCGGAAAAACTGTTTTTT.

The CDR3 region has the DNA TGTGCCAGCAGTGAAGGATTCCCGGGACAGGGCTTAACCTTC. This translates into CASSEGFPGQGLTF. The chain has TRBV2 and TRBJ1-2; 9 nucleotides agree with TRBD1. Germline trimming cut 1 base from V and 14 bases from J; bases unmatched to any gene: 11. The CDR3 runs to 14 residues. Germline CDR1 reads SNHLY; CDR2 reads FYNNEI.